This TCR beta chain was observed in a study of cytomegalovirus exposure and HLA in healthy donors. Germline V gene lookup returns CDR1 MGHRA and CDR2 YSYEKL. The trim removed 3 bases at V and 4 bases at J, leaving 7 bases unmatched. The CDR3 sequence is 17 residues long. PCR was performed using 60 Vbeta and 13 Jbeta primers. The protocol was immunoSEQ multiplex PCR, while the TCRdb copy is restricted to in-frame clones and leaves out a portion. The repertoire consists of some 190,000 clones, with about three quarters occurring once and the leading ten covering around 1.5%. The sequence was obtained from a man aged 18 to 29 in good health and CMV-seronegative. Sequenced sample: PBMCs. This rearrangement joins TRBV4-1 to TRBJ2-1; 12 bases fit TRBD2. CDR3 sequence reads: CASSHPTSGGPYNEQFF. The CDR3 DNA reads TGCGCCAGCAGCCATCCGACTAGCGGGGGCCCATACAATGAGCAGTTCTTC.